The present T cell receptor beta chain was sequenced within a study of cytomegalovirus exposure and HLA in healthy donors. With 60 Vbeta and 13 Jbeta primers, the PCR was carried out. Measured with immunoSEQ multiplex PCR; TCRdb has only the in-frame clones, and not every one. The sample lists around 200,000 clones, roughly 78% occurring once. In the case of this clone: Its antigen is still unknown.

Study-level findings and limits: Reported results showed that the classifier diagnosed cytomegalovirus status with high specificity and sensitivity. About 87% or about 30% of the time was how often most TCR beta V segments were productive, according to an earlier analysis.

CDR3 length: 14 residues. Sequences were obtained from PBMCs. This clonotype was sampled from a boy between 5 and 17 years old in good health and CMV-seronegative. The chain carries TRBV21-1 and TRBJ1-2; the table's D call, TRBD1, has no DNA check behind it. TRBV21-1 is annotated as a pseudogene. In nucleotides, the CDR3 is TGTGCCAGCACCCGACGCAGGTCCAACTATGGCTACACCTTC. Translation: CASTRRRSNYGYTF.